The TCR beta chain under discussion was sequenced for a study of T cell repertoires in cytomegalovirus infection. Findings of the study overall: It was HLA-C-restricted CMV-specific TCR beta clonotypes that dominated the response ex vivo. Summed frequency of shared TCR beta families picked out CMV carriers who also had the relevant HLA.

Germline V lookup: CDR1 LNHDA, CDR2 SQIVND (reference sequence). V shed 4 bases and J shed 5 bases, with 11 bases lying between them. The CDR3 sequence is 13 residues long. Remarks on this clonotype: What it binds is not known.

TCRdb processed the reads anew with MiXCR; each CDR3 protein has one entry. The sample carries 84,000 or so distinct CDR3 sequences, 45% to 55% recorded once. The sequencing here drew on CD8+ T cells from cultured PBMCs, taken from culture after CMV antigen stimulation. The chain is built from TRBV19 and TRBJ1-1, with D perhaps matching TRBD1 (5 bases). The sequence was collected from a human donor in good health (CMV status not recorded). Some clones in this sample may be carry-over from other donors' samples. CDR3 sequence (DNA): TGTGCCAGTAGTAAGGCGGCAGGGACTGAAGCTTTCTTT. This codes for CASSKAAGTEAFF.